This TCR beta chain is from a study of response to subunit inactivated influenza vaccine. Whole-study results and caveats: The authors proposed limited new T cell recruitment per seasonal influenza vaccination.

The trim removed 5 bases at V and 0 bases at J, leaving 14 bases unmatched. The CDR3 is made up of 18 amino acids. From germline, CDR1 is SGHTA and CDR2 FQGTGA. This clonotype was seen only a few times. What it binds is unknown. TCRdb fed the RT-PCR reads into MiXCR, producing one record per CDR3 protein. The sample contains 500,000 or so distinct CDR3 sequences, approximately 11% of which appear only once. J is TRBJ2-3 and V is TRBV7-3; 7 bases align to TRBD1. This receptor was identified in a man aged 50-59 years who received an inactivated influenza vaccine. Sequencing used PBMCs from blood, obtained roughly 47 days after vaccination. CDR3 DNA sequence: TGTGCCAGCAGCCAAGGGACAGCCAATTATTTTAGCACAGATACGCAGTATTTT. The encoded protein is CASSQGTANYFSTDTQYF.